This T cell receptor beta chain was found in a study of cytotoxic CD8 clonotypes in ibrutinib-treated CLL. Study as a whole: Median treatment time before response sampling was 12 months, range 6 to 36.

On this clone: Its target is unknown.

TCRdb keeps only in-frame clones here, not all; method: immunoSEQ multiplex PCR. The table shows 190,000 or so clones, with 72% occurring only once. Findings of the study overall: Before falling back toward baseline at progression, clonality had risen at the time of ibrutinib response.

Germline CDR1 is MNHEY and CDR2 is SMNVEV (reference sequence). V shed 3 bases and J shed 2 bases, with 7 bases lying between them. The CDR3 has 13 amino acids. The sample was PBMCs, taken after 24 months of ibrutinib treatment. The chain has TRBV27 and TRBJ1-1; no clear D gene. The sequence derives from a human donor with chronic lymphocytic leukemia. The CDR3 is CASSLNINTEAFF. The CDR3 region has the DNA TGTGCCAGCAGTTTGAACATAAACACTGAAGCTTTCTTT.